This T cell receptor beta chain emerged from a study of early T cells in non-severe SARS-CoV-2 infection (dated by TCRdb to 2020 to 2023). Background for the entire study: TCR sequencing used bulk RNA from unsorted whole blood, so alpha and beta chains could not be paired. The study at large found these results: VDJdb matching was skewed toward anti-spike CD8 responses and likely underestimated virus-specific expansions, missing private and CD4 specificities.

This clonotype was recorded a few times. Its antigen is currently not known. Base qualities are not provided; no much larger clone lies one nucleotide away. From its cysteine to its phenylalanine, the CDR3 spans 17 amino acids. The DNA shown is the 51-base CDR3, in frame from base 1. CDR1 and CDR2 are read off the germline V gene (reference sequence) as SGHNT and YYREEE. V and J are truncated by 0 bases and 6 bases respectively, leaving an intervening sequence of 20 bases. The study was a case-control design nested within a healthcare worker cohort in London, UK, with weekly nasopharyngeal swab PCR tests and blood sampling. Healthcare workers were recruited between 23 and 31 March 2020, during the week of the UK lockdown, and were followed weekly for up to about 16 weeks. To prepare the library, 5' RACE was applied. The instrument given in TCRdb is NextSeq 500. The TCR library protocol attached unique molecular identifiers to individual cDNA molecules to correct for sequencing error and PCR bias. Both TCR alpha and beta chains were sequenced, and tight co-correlation was observed between alpha and beta sequence abundances in each sample. Per the authors' processing: Decombinator V4 was used to perform V gene, J gene and CDR3 annotation of TCR sequences. Expanded TCRs were defined as changing significantly between any two time points under a Poisson model with p below 0.0001. Abundances of TCRs were expressed as counts per million after normalisation to the total number of TCRs sequenced in each sample. TRAV1-2 paired with TRAJ12, TRAJ20 or TRAJ33 defined MAIT TCRs, while TRAV10 paired with TRAJ18 defined iNKT TCRs. VDJdb, accessed on 1 November 2021, was searched for TCRs annotated for CMV, EBV and SARS-CoV-2, and TCRs annotated for more than one antigen were excluded. Clones were called with MiXCR by TCRdb after fastp trimmed the public reads at Q25, and only in-frame beta chains were retained. One record per CDR3 amino acid sequence lists the most common genes and DNA. Clone size and V and J calls follow TCRdb, not the original study. Counted in this sample were tens of thousands of distinct CDR3 sequences; approximately 5.3% of them appeared once. In total, the top ten clones hold around 27% of the sample.

The sequence links TRBV5-4 to TRBJ2-3; the D gene assignment is perhaps TRBD1 or TRBD2, with each matching 6 bases. The sample was whole blood. The TCR was taken from an adult who was a healthcare worker with PCR-confirmed SARS-CoV-2 infection or an uninfected control (not recorded which). CDR3 region: CASSLALTGATRDTQYF. The DNA sequence is given as TGTGCCAGCAGCTTGGCCCTGACGGGGGCTACAAGGGATACGCAGTATTTT.